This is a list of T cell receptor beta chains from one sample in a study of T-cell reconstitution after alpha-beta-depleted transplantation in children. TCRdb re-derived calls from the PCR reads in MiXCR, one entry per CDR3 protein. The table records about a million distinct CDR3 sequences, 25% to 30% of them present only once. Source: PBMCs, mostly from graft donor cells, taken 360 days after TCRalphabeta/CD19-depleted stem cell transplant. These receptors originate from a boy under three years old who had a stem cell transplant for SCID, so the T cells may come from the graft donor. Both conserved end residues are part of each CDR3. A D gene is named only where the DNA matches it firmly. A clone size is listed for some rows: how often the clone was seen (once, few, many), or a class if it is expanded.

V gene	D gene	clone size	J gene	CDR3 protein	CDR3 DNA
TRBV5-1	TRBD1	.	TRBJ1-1	CASSARTGGSVGAFF	TGCGCCAGCAGCGCTCGGACAGGGGGCAGCGTGGGAGCTTTCTTT
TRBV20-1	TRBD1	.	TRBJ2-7	CSARDPTGGNYEQYF	TGCAGTGCTAGAGATCCGACAGGGGGGAACTACGAGCAGTACTTC
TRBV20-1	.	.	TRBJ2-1	CSPGLFDSYNEQFF	TGCAGCCCCGGTCTGTTTGACTCCTACAATGAGCAGTTCTTC
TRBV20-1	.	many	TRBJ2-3	CSASSTSFLGSTDTQYF	TGCAGTGCTAGCTCGACTAGTTTCCTTGGCTCCACCGATACGCAGTATTTT
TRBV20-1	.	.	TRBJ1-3	CSASSRPHNTIYF	TGCAGTGCTAGTAGCAGGCCCCACAACACCATATATTTT
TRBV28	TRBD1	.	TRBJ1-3	CASSPVPGQGFGNTIYF	TGTGCCAGCAGCCCGGTCCCGGGACAGGGGTTCGGAAACACCATATATTTT
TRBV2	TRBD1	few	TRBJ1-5	CASEGQGIDQPQHF	TGTGCCAGCGAGGGACAGGGGATTGATCAGCCCCAGCATTTT
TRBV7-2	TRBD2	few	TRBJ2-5	CASSLRLTGGRETQYF	TGTGCCAGCAGCTTAAGGCTGACGGGGGGTCGGGAGACCCAGTACTTC
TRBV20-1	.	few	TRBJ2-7	CSAKDYTYEQYF	TGCAGTGCTAAGGACTATACCTACGAGCAGTACTTC
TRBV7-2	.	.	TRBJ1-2	CASSLAGGAGYGYTF	TGTGCCAGCAGCTTAGCGGGGGGCGCGGGGTATGGCTACACCTTC
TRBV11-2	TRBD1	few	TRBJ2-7	CASSLAPRQGSSYEQYF	TGTGCCAGCAGCTTAGCCCCCCGACAGGGGAGCTCCTACGAGCAGTACTTC
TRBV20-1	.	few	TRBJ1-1	CSASNGLVTEAFF	TGCAGTGCTAGCAACGGGCTGGTGACTGAAGCTTTCTTT
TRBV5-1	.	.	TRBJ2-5	CASSFGERETQYF	TGCGCCAGCAGCTTCGGGGAAAGGGAGACCCAGTACTTC
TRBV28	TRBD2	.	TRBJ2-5	CASSLWGLAGGKGETQYF	TGTGCCAGCAGTTTATGGGGGCTAGCGGGGGGAAAAGGGGAGACCCAGTACTTC
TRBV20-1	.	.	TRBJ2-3	CSATGTRERTDTQYF	TGCAGTGCGACCGGGACCAGAGAACGGACAGATACGCAGTATTTT
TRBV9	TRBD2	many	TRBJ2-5	CASSVGLAGVQETQYF	TGTGCCAGCAGCGTCGGACTAGCGGGAGTCCAAGAGACCCAGTACTTC
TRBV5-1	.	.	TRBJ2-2	CASSLEPNTGELFF	TGCGCCAGCAGCTTGGAACCGAACACCGGGGAGCTGTTTTTT
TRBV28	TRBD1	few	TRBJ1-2	CASSLRRPGQRYGYTF	TGTGCCAGCAGTTTACGTAGGCCGGGACAGAGATATGGCTACACCTTC
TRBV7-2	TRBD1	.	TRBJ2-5	CASSEGDRGLYQETQYF	TGTGCCAGCAGCGAGGGGGACAGGGGGCTTTACCAAGAGACCCAGTACTTC
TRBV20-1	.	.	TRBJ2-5	CSARDPYQGRAQETQYF	TGCAGTGCTAGAGATCCCTACCAGGGCAGGGCTCAAGAGACCCAGTACTTC